This TCR beta chain originates from a study of blood T cells in healthy people across ages. The study's findings and limits: Lack of knowledge of donor CMV status possibly confounded expanded clonotype changes.

Concerning this clonotype itself: Its target is unknown. This may be a read error, as it is one base from a much larger clone.

The germline V gene encodes CDR1 MRHNA and CDR2 SNTAGT. The CDR3 has 13 amino acids. The authors drew about 9.5 milliliters of peripheral blood from each donor. Each sample yielded at least 6 million isolated PBMCs. Then a second PCR, running roughly 7 to 12 cycles, was carried out with a sample-barcoded 5' primer and a J-beta primer mix. TCRdb redid the calling of the 5' RACE reads with MiXCR, one entry per CDR3 protein. The table shows 750,000 to 1,000,000 distinct CDR3 sequences, with approximately 32% occurring only once. These records were also assigned to another study, of T cells of mothers and their children. Per that paper: A few healthy Caucasian mothers gave samples, and so did their six children.

This rearrangement joins TRBV6-4 to TRBJ2-3; D is unresolved. Sequencing was done on a sample of blood. The TCR comes from a woman between 35 and 50 years old in good health. The CDR3 protein is CASSDSPADMQYF. The CDR3 DNA sequence: TGTGCCAGCAGTGACTCTCCCGCAGATATGCAGTATTTT.